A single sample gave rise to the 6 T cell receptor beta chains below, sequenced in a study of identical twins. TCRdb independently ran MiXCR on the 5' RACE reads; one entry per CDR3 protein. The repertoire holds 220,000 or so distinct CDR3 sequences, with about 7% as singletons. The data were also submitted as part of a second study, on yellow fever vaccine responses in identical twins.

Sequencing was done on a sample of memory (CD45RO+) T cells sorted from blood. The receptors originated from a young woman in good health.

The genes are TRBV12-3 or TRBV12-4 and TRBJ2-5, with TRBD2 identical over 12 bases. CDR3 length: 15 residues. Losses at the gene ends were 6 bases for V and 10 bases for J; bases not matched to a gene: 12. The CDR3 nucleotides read TGTGCCAGCAGCTATCTAGCGGGGGGGTCCGCCGGCCAGTACTTC. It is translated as CASSYLAGGSAGQYF.

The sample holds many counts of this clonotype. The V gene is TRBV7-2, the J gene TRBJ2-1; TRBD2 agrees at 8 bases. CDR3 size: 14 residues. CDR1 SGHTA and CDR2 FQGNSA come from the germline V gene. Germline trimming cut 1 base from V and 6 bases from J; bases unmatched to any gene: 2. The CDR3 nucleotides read TGTGCCAGCAGCTTAGTTGCGGGAGGCAATGAGCAGTTCTTC. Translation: CASSLVAGGNEQFF.

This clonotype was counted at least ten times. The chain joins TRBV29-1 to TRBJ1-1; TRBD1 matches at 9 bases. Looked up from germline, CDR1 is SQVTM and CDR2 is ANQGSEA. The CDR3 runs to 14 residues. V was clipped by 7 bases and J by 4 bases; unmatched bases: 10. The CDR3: CSGITGTGSTEAFF. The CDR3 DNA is TGCAGCGGAATTACCGGGACAGGGAGCACTGAAGCTTTCTTT.

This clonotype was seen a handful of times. The CDR3 region has the DNA TGTGCCAGCAGGCCGGGACAGGGTAACAATGAGCAGTTCTTC. It translates to CASRPGQGNNEQFF. The gene calls are TRBV7-9 and TRBJ2-1; 9 bases agree with TRBD1. Unmatched junction bases numbered 5, after V lost 6 bases and J lost 5 bases. Germline V gene sequence: CDR1 SEHNR, CDR2 FQNEAQ (reference sequence). The CDR3 is made up of 14 amino acids. Filled out from reference TRBV7-9 and TRBJ2-1, the complete variable domain reads DTGVSQNPRHKITKRGQNVTFRCDPISEHNRLYWYRQTLGQGPEFLTYFQNEAQLEKSRLLSDRFSAERPKGSFSTLEIQRTEQGDSAMYLCASRPGQGNNEQFFGPGTRLTVL.

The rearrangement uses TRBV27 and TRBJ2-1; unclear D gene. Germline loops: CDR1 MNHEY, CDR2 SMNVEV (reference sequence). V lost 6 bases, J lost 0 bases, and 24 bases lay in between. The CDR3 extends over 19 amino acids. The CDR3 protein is CASSTQSESRLSSYNEQFF. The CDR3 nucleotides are TGTGCCAGCAGCACACAAAGCGAGAGCCGACTTAGCTCCTACAATGAGCAGTTCTTC.

CDR3 coding DNA: TGTGCCAGCAGCTCAGGGGTAAACGGGGCCAACGTCCTGACTTTC. It yields the protein CASSSGVNGANVLTF. The rearrangement links TRBV7-9 to TRBJ2-6; weak D call: TRBD1 (6 bases). V was cut by 4 bases and J by 4 bases, with 11 bases left in between. CDR3 size: 15 residues. Germline V lookup: CDR1 SEHNR, CDR2 FQNEAQ (reference sequence).